Listed below are T cell receptor beta chains from one sample, sequenced in a study of blood T cell repertoires in COVID-19. Libraries were prepared by immunoSEQ multiplex PCR; TCRdb keeps only in-frame clonotypes and omits some of them. The table lists 100,000 to 150,000 clones, more than 65% of them singletons. Sequences were obtained from peripheral blood. All receptors come from a human donor in a cohort sampled during active COVID-19. CDR3s include the opening cysteine and the closing phenylalanine or tryptophan. A D gene is named only where the DNA matches it firmly. Not every row has a clone size; where given, it reads once, few, many or a size class.

TRBJ1-5 . TRBV7-8 . TGTGCCAGCAGCTTTATGAGGGATAGCAATCAGCCCCAGCATTTT CASSFMRDSNQPQHF
TRBJ1-1 . TRBV6-6 . TGTGCCAGCAGGAACAGGGAAATTGAAGCTTTCTTT CASRNREIEAFF
TRBJ1-2 . TRBV5-1 . TGCGCCAGCAGTGCCCCGAGCGTGGGCTACACCTTC CASSAPSVGYTF
TRBJ1-4 few TRBV4-3 TRBD1 TGCGCCAGCAGCCAAGATACAGGGGGTATTGGGGCAACTAATGAAAAACTGTTTTTT CASSQDTGGIGATNEKLFF
TRBJ1-2 . TRBV21-1 . TGTGCCACCCATGGGGGACAGGGGAACTATGGCTACACCTTC CATHGGQGNYGYTF
TRBJ2-7 . TRBV29-1 . TGCAGCGTTAAGGGGCCCTCCTACGAGCAGTACTTC CSVKGPSYEQYF
TRBJ1-6 few TRBV19 TRBD1 TGTGCCAGTACCCCGACAGGGTCGAGTTCACCCCTCCACTTT CASTPTGSSSPLHF
TRBJ1-4 . TRBV5-5 TRBD1 TGTGCCAGCAGCTTGGAGGGGGCGAGTGAAAAACTGTTTTTT CASSLEGASEKLFF
TRBJ2-1 once TRBV5-1 TRBD2 TGCGCCAGCAGCTCTCGGACTAGCGGGAGCAATGAGCAGTTCTTC CASSSRTSGSNEQFF
TRBJ1-1 . TRBV7-2 TRBD1 TGTGCCAGCAGAGGGGGCAGGGGGGACACTGAAGCTTTCTTT CASRGGRGDTEAFF
TRBJ2-3 . TRBV29-1 TRBD1 TGCAGCGTTGAAGAGAGGACAGGGGCAGATACGCAGTATTTT CSVEERTGADTQYF
TRBJ2-7 . TRBV9 TRBD2 TGTGCCAGCAGCGTAAGTAGTGCTAGCGGATACGAGCAGTACTTC CASSVSSASGYEQYF
TRBJ2-7 . TRBV5-1 . TGCGCCAGCAGCTACAACTACGAGCAGTACTTC CASSYNYEQYF
TRBJ2-1 . TRBV28 . TGTGCCAGCAGCCGGGCGGGGCTTGGGGAGCAGTTCTTC CASSRAGLGEQFF
TRBJ1-4 . TRBV3-1/TRBV3-2 TRBD1 TGTGCCAGCAGCCAACGGGACAGGACGAATGAAAAACTGTTTTTT CASSQRDRTNEKLFF
TRBJ2-7 . TRBV3-1/TRBV3-2 . TGTGCCAGCCGCGAGGTTCCAGCAGGGGGGCCCTACGAGCAGTACTTC CASREVPAGGPYEQYF